Below are 10 T cell receptor beta chains sequenced from a single sample in a study of shared clonotypes between healthy human individuals. Using immunoSEQ multiplex PCR, the repertoire was profiled, and TCRdb retains in-frame clones only, with some absent. The profile shows millions of clones, approximately 90% of them singletons. The sequenced sample was naive CD4+ T cells sorted from blood. Subset specified: CD45RA+ positively selected. These receptors were collected from a man between 18 and 35 years old in good health.

This chain uses TRBV6-1 with TRBJ1-1, with no clear D. The length of the CDR3 is 13 residues. V lost 7 bases, J lost 1 base, and 10 bases lay in between. CDR1 is MNHNS and CDR2 is SASEGT in the germline V gene. The CDR3 DNA reads as TGTGCCAGCAAGGAGACACCGAACACTGAAGCTTTCTTT. It yields the protein CASKETPNTEAFF.

The chain links TRBV6-5 to TRBJ1-2; possible D gene TRBD1, 5 bases. V lost 6 bases to trimming and J lost 4 bases, with 15 bases between them. In germline, CDR1 is MNHEY, CDR2 SVGAGI. There are 14 residues in the CDR3. In DNA, the CDR3 is TGTGCCAGCAGGGTGGGGGATGGGTTCTATGGCTACACCTTC. It translates to CASRVGDGFYGYTF.

This chain connects TRBV25-1 to TRBJ1-4, with 7 bases matching TRBD1. Germline CDR1 reads MGHDK; CDR2 reads SYGVNS. V lost 5 bases, J lost 8 bases, and 8 bases stayed unmatched. There are 14 residues in the CDR3. The CDR3 loop reads CASSRDSGREKLFF. The CDR3 DNA is TGTGCCAGCAGTAGGGACAGCGGGAGGGAAAAACTGTTTTTT.

The J gene is TRBJ2-7, the V gene TRBV7-2; 8 bases match TRBD2. The V segment lost 9 bases and the J segment 0 bases; nucleotides outside the gene matches: 7. Germline-derived CDR1 and CDR2 are SGHTA and FQGNSA. This CDR3 is built from 14 residues. In DNA form, the CDR3 reads TGTGCCAGTCGAAAGACTAGCGACTCCTACGAGCAGTACTTC. As protein: CASRKTSDSYEQYF.

The CDR3 protein is CASRDQASEQFF. The CDR3 nucleotides are TGCGCCAGCAGGGATCAAGCGAGTGAGCAGTTCTTC. This chain uses TRBV5-1 with TRBJ2-1; D gene ambiguous. This CDR3 has 12 residues. V was clipped by 5 bases and J by 9 bases, with 12 bases between them. CDR1 is SGHRS and CDR2 is YFSETQ in the germline V gene.

CDR3 nucleotide sequence: TGTGCCAGCTCAACCTCCGGCAGGGGACGCGCTTTCTTT. Its protein product is CASSTSGRGRAFF. The V call is TRBV28, the J call TRBJ1-1; possible D gene TRBD1, 6 bases. Germline assignment: CDR1 MDHEN and CDR2 SYDVKM. The CDR3 spans 13 residues. Deletions cut 8 bases from V and 11 bases from J, with 21 bases between.

V usage is TRBV29-1 and J usage is TRBJ2-7; D might be TRBD1 (6 bases). Deletions cut 7 bases from V and 2 bases from J, with 12 bases between. The CDR3 consists of 12 residues. Per germline, CDR1 SQVTM and CDR2 ANQGSEA. The CDR3 DNA reads TGCAGCGGGGGGCAGACCACCTACGAGCAGTACTTC. Amino acids: CSGGQTTYEQYF.

The chain is built from TRBV5-1 and TRBJ2-5; D unresolved. Germline V gene data show CDR1 as SGHRS and CDR2 as YFSETQ. With 1 base removed from V and 0 bases from J, the gap between germline ends came to 10 bases. The CDR3 spans 15 residues. Written as DNA, the CDR3 is TGCGCCAGCAGCTTGTCGCTATTCTACCAAGAGACCCAGTACTTC. It codes for CASSLSLFYQETQYF. Supplemented by reference TRBV5-1 and TRBJ2-5, the full variable domain reads KAGVTQTPRYLIKTRGQQVTLSCSPISGHRSVSWYQQTPGQGLQFLFEYFSETQRNKGNFPGRFSGRQFSNSRSEMNVSTLELGDSALYLCASSLSLFYQETQYFGPGTRLLVL.

Concerning this clone: This specimen includes other DNA sequences encoding the same CDR3. The chain is built from TRBV2 and TRBJ1-2; TRBD1 matches 11 bases. V was clipped by 4 bases and J by 6 bases; unmatched bases: 4. Germline loops: CDR1 SNHLY, CDR2 FYNNEI. CDR3 length: 14 residues. CDR3: CASSVGTGGNGYTF. The DNA of the CDR3 is TGTGCCAGCAGTGTGGGGACAGGGGGAAATGGCTACACCTTC.

This chain joins TRBV7-2 and TRBJ2-1; 8 nucleotides agree with TRBD2. The trim removed 6 bases at V and 5 bases at J, leaving 12 bases unmatched. The CDR3 is 16 amino acids. Looked up from germline, CDR1 is SGHTA and CDR2 is FQGNSA. CDR3 DNA: TGTGCCAGCAGGATTACAGGGCTAGCGGGTAACAATGAGCAGTTCTTC. It yields the protein CASRITGLAGNNEQFF.